Listed below are T cell receptor beta chains from one sample, sequenced in a study of blood T cell repertoires in COVID-19. Sequencing was performed with immunoSEQ multiplex PCR; in TCRdb, only in-frame clones are kept and a portion is missing. The data contain 150,000 to 200,000 clones, roughly 84% of them seen just once; the ten biggest clones take up 15% to 20%. Sequencing was carried out using PBMCs or T cells enriched from blood (not recorded which). Every receptor here comes from a man in his sixties who had recovered from COVID-19. Each CDR3 is given with its conserved first and last residue. Fields, in order: clone size, J gene, V gene, CDR3 protein. Clone size is not always given. Where it is, it says once, few, many or a class for expanded clones.

- | TRBJ2-7 | TRBV6-5 | CASSYGQVYEQYF
- | TRBJ2-5 | TRBV28 | CASSPDWGSPRAQYF
- | TRBJ1-1 | TRBV28 | CASSLAWGQKAFF
- | TRBJ2-6 | TRBV24-1 | CATRGPGVSGANVLTF
- | TRBJ2-7 | TRBV5-4 | CASSLESGGRPRHEQYF
- | TRBJ1-1 | TRBV7-8 | CASSLGQANTEAFF
- | TRBJ1-6 | TRBV5-4 | CASSSQTDRNSPLHF
few | TRBJ1-1 | TRBV15 | CATSSGQGRLEAFF
- | TRBJ1-1 | TRBV5-1 | CASSTQGYTEAFF
few | TRBJ2-7 | TRBV2 | CASSGSAREQYF
- | TRBJ2-3 | TRBV27 | CASRLAGDLTDTQYF
- | TRBJ2-2 | TRBV9 | CASSVGQGARDGELFF
- | TRBJ1-1 | TRBV5-1 | CASNTVDSNTEAFF
- | TRBJ2-5 | TRBV7-2 | CASSPGRRYQETQYF
- | TRBJ1-5 | TRBV7-2 | CASSLAGTGGNQPQHF
- | TRBJ2-2 | TRBV7-2 | CASSLRSGGLTGELFF
once | TRBJ2-1 | TRBV24-1 | CATGQLHEQFF
few | TRBJ1-1 | TRBV11-3 | CASSPGTGRTEAFF
few | TRBJ1-5 | TRBV6-5 | CATGVGQPQHF
many | TRBJ2-1 | TRBV7-3 | CASSQGVAGGSNEQFF
- | TRBJ2-1 | TRBV7-3 | CASSSLAGSYNEQFF
few | TRBJ1-6 | TRBV4-1 | CASSQEDASGGSPLHF
- | TRBJ1-3 | TRBV6-1 | CASSEGTGTGNTIYF
- | TRBJ2-2 | TRBV27 | CASRVIPGQGASGELFF
- | TRBJ2-1 | TRBV28 | CASSTGTSGRMSYNEQFF
- | TRBJ2-7 | TRBV28 | CASSLAGQGPHEQYF
once | TRBJ1-3 | TRBV12-3/TRBV12-4 | CASSSGVGNTIYF
- | TRBJ1-1 | TRBV28 | CASSKTGGAEAFF
few | TRBJ1-2 | TRBV28 | CASSSLDGYTF
- | TRBJ1-1 | TRBV4-1 | CASSQDFGGGLEAFF
- | TRBJ2-7 | TRBV28 | CASRPIGLAVLEQYF
- | TRBJ1-6 | TRBV5-1 | CASSRDRDNSPLHF
- | TRBJ2-7 | TRBV6-5 | CASSYGLAAYEQYF
- | TRBJ1-5 | TRBV7-2 | CASSLDRGPQHF
- | TRBJ2-2 | TRBV6-2/TRBV6-3 | CASSYWTGRRSGELFF
- | TRBJ2-2 | TRBV7-9 | CASSPGRANTGELFF
few | TRBJ2-2 | TRBV21-1 | CASNSLGQGPGELFF
- | TRBJ1-2 | TRBV5-1 | CASSLRTGGDGYTF
- | TRBJ1-4 | TRBV5-1 | CASSLGGRVDEKLFF
- | TRBJ1-4 | TRBV6-4 | CASSDPPDREWSEKLFF
- | TRBJ1-4 | TRBV15 | CATSKFRDMPEKLFF
- | TRBJ2-5 | TRBV3-1/TRBV3-2 | CASSQVSPSGEETQYF
few | TRBJ2-2 | TRBV12-5 | CASGFYNTGELFF
- | TRBJ2-7 | TRBV29-1 | CSVLDRASRYEQYF
- | TRBJ2-5 | TRBV19 | CASSIDYRGAFQETQYF
- | TRBJ2-7 | TRBV19 | CASSILWTGVSEQYF